Below, 27 T cell receptor beta chains from the same sample are listed, as sequenced in a study of blood T cell repertoires in COVID-19. Sequencing was performed with immunoSEQ multiplex PCR; in TCRdb, only in-frame clones are kept and a portion is missing. The table includes 350,000 to 550,000 clones, 75% to 90% detected once. What was sequenced was peripheral blood. The receptor source for this set is a woman in her thirties with acute or convalescent COVID-19.

The chain links TRBV30 to TRBJ1-1, with 7 bases fitting TRBD1. V trimming: 1 base; J trimming: 5 bases; junction bases outside the gene matches: 4. The CDR3 extends over 13 amino acids. CDR1 and CDR2 from the germline V gene are GTSNPN and SVGIG (reference sequence). CDR3 nucleotides: TGTGCCTGGAGTGGACAGGGAGAAACTGAAGCTTTCTTT. It is translated as CAWSGQGETEAFF.

This chain joins TRBV5-1 and TRBJ1-1; weak D call: TRBD1 (6 bases). V dropped 7 bases and J dropped 0 bases, with 16 bases sitting between them. Germline V lookup: CDR1 SGHRS, CDR2 YFSETQ. This CDR3 comprises 15 residues. This CDR3 reads CASREGDYMNTEAFF. CDR3 bases: TGCGCCAGCCGCGAGGGGGATTACATGAACACTGAAGCTTTCTTT.

V and J are TRBV7-9 and TRBJ2-3; 13 bases match TRBD2. The CDR3 sequence is 18 residues long. V lost 5 bases and J lost 3; bases outside the gene matches: 11. Germline loops: CDR1 SEHNR, CDR2 FQNEAQ (reference sequence). The CDR3 reads CASSPRTSGGAWTDTQYF. CDR3 in DNA: TGTGCCAGCAGCCCGAGGACTAGCGGGGGTGCGTGGACAGATACGCAGTATTTT.

This chain connects TRBV5-1 to TRBJ1-4; D unclear. This CDR3 is 14 amino acids long. Trimming took 4 bases from V and 3 from J, leaving 10 bases between them. Germline CDR1 is SGHRS and CDR2 is YFSETQ. CDR3 residues: CASSRFGPNEKLFF. The DNA for the CDR3 is TGCGCCAGCAGCCGATTTGGGCCTAATGAAAAACTGTTTTTT.

The chain has TRBV20-1 and TRBJ2-7, with D possibly TRBD2 on 7 matching bases. Germline loops: CDR1 DFQATT, CDR2 SNEGSKA (reference sequence). The CDR3 is 15 amino acids. V gave up 3 bases and J gave up 2 bases, with 17 bases separating them. The CDR3 DNA reads as TGCAGTGCTAGTCTGTGGGGGGGGCGAGCCTACGAGCAGTACTTC. As protein: CSASLWGGRAYEQYF.

The V call is TRBV4-1, the J call TRBJ1-2; no firm D call. Trimming took 3 bases from V and 0 from J, leaving 14 bases between them. Germline V gene data show CDR1 as MGHRA and CDR2 as YSYEKL. This CDR3 is built from 16 residues. The CDR3 is CASSQTGIRTNYGYTF. The CDR3 region has the DNA TGCGCCAGCAGCCAGACCGGGATACGCACTAACTATGGCTACACCTTC.

This chain links TRBV9 with TRBJ2-3; tentatively, D is TRBD2 (6 bases). The CDR3 has 15 residues. V was cut by 0 bases and J by 2 bases, with 10 bases left in between. CDR1 and CDR2 from the germline V gene are SGDLS and YYNGEE. CDR3: CASSVEWTTTDTQYF. As DNA, the CDR3 is TGTGCCAGCAGCGTAGAGTGGACTACCACAGATACGCAGTATTTT.

V usage is TRBV28 and J usage is TRBJ1-4, with a tentative D call TRBD1 (5 bases). V was cut by 4 bases and J by 8 bases, with 14 bases left in between. Germline CDR1 MDHEN, CDR2 SYDVKM. The CDR3 covers 14 residues. CDR3 in DNA: TGTGCCAGCAGTTACCAGGGCAATCGGGAAAAACTGTTTTTT. This encodes CASSYQGNREKLFF.

The chain uses TRBV27 and TRBJ1-2; D not certain. Trimming pared 5 bases from V and 3 bases from J, leaving 19 bases between. In germline, CDR1 is MNHEY, CDR2 SMNVEV (reference sequence). This CDR3 is 16 amino acids long. CDR3 protein: CASSRTGGTAHYGYTF. CDR3 sequence (DNA): TGTGCCAGCAGTCGTACCGGAGGAACAGCCCACTATGGCTACACCTTC.

The rearrangement uses TRBV18 and TRBJ1-5, with D perhaps matching TRBD1 (5 bases). The CDR3 covers 12 residues. CDR1 KGHSH and CDR2 LQKENI come from the germline V gene. The V end lost 5 bases, the J end lost 10 bases, and 12 bases lay between the germline ends. The CDR3 DNA follows: TGTGCCAGCTCAACAGGTGAGAAACCCCAGCATTTT. Protein product: CASSTGEKPQHF. Together with reference TRBV18 and TRBJ1-5, the CDR3 gives the full variable domain: NAGVMQNPRHLVRRRGQEARLRCSPMKGHSHVYWYRQLPEEGLKFMVYLQKENIIDESGMPKERFSAEFPKEGPSILRIQQVVRGDSAAYFCASSTGEKPQHFGDGTRLSIL.

The chain joins TRBV18 to TRBJ1-2; tentative D call: TRBD1 (6 bases). CDR3 length: 16 amino acids. Germline V gives CDR1 KGHSH, CDR2 LQKENI. V lost 3 bases to trimming and J lost 4 bases, with 18 bases between them. CDR3 amino acids: CASSPLAGASSYGYTF. Written as DNA, the CDR3 is TGTGCCAGCTCACCTTTGGCAGGGGCTTCGAGCTATGGCTACACCTTC.

The rearrangement uses TRBV5-1 and TRBJ1-2; D may be TRBD1 (5 bases). The germline V and J ends were trimmed by 0 bases and 5 bases, with 11 bases remaining between them. Germline V gives CDR1 SGHRS, CDR2 YFSETQ. The CDR3 is 14 residues long. Here the CDR3 reads CASSLGQGEYGYTF. CDR3 coding DNA: TGCGCCAGCAGCTTGGGGCAGGGCGAGTATGGCTACACCTTC.

This clone came up once. The CDR3, as DNA: TGTGCCAGCAGCCCACTAGCGGGGGCCCCGCGGGGCACAGATACGCAGTATTTT. Encoded protein: CASSPLAGAPRGTDTQYF. This chain joins TRBV2 and TRBJ2-3; 11 nucleotides line up with TRBD2. The length of the CDR3 is 18 residues. The germline V gene has CDR1 SNHLY and CDR2 FYNNEI. V shed 6 bases and J 1 base; nucleotides not matched to a gene: 12. Full variable domain (outside the CDR3, taken from reference TRBV2 and TRBJ2-3): EPEVTQTPSHQVTQMGQEVILRCVPISNHLYFYWYRQILGQKVEFLVSFYNNEISEKSEIFDDQFSVERPDGSNFTLKIRSTKLEDSAMYFCASSPLAGAPRGTDTQYFGPGTRLTVL.

The V and J genes are TRBV5-1 and TRBJ2-5; weak D call: TRBD1 (5 bases). CDR1 SGHRS and CDR2 YFSETQ come from the germline V gene. This CDR3 has 15 residues. V shed 4 bases and J shed 4 bases, with 17 bases lying between them. CDR3 sequence: CASSPQLGVGETQYF. CDR3 nucleotide sequence: TGCGCCAGCAGCCCCCAGTTAGGGGTGGGAGAGACCCAGTACTTC.

On this clone: This sample includes further DNA sequences coding for the same CDR3. This rearrangement joins TRBV11-2 to TRBJ2-7, with 7 bases fitting TRBD1. Germline-derived CDR1 and CDR2 are SGHAT and FQNNGV. The CDR3 has 14 residues. V lost 1 base and J lost 1; bases outside the gene matches: 1. DNA for the CDR3: TGTGCCAGCAGCTTAGGGACAGGTTCCTACGAGCAGTACTTC. Its protein is CASSLGTGSYEQYF.

The CDR3 DNA reads as TGTGCCAGCAAGGCAGGCTCGACCTACGAGCAGTACTTC. Protein sequence: CASKAGSTYEQYF. V and J are TRBV11-2 and TRBJ2-7; no firm D call. V shed 7 bases and J shed 2 bases, with 12 bases lying between them. The CDR3 totals 13 residues. Germline V lookup: CDR1 SGHAT, CDR2 FQNNGV. The whole variable domain, remainder taken from reference TRBV11-2 and TRBJ2-7, is EAGVAQSPRYKIIEKRQSVAFWCNPISGHATLYWYQQILGQGPKLLIQFQNNGVVDDSQLPKDRFSAERLKGVDSTLKIQPAKLEDSAVYLCASKAGSTYEQYFGPGTRLTVT.

The J gene is TRBJ1-6, the V gene TRBV5-4, with 9 bases aligning to TRBD1. In germline, CDR1 is SGHNT, CDR2 YYREEE (reference sequence). The CDR3 consists of 15 residues. J was trimmed by 9 bases and V by 1 base; bases with no gene match: 5. The CDR3 here is CASSLRQDRGSPLHF. CDR3 nucleotide sequence: TGTGCCAGCAGCTTGCGGCAGGACAGGGGTTCACCCCTCCACTTT.

This chain uses TRBV6-5 with TRBJ2-3; D may be TRBD1 (6 bases). V shed 5 bases and J shed 6 bases, with 18 bases lying between them. The V gene's germline CDR1 is MNHEY and CDR2 SVGAGI. The CDR3 has 15 residues. The DNA of the CDR3 is TGTGCCAGCAGTATCAACATCTTGGGGGCGGATACGCAGTATTTT. It is translated as CASSINILGADTQYF.

This chain joins TRBV7-2 and TRBJ2-3, with a tentative D call TRBD2 (6 bases). The CDR3 consists of 15 residues. Germline CDR1 SGHTA, CDR2 FQGNSA. With 4 bases removed from V and 0 bases from J, the gap between germline ends came to 11 bases. CDR3 in amino acids: CASSWAGTSTDTQYF. CDR3 in DNA: TGTGCCAGCAGCTGGGCCGGGACTAGCACAGATACGCAGTATTTT.

The chain combines TRBV14 with TRBJ1-1; D might be TRBD1 (5 bases). The length of the CDR3 is 13 residues. V was clipped by 8 bases and J by 12 bases, with 22 bases between them. Germline V gene data show CDR1 as SGHDN and CDR2 as FVKESK. CDR3 region: CASRPGGASPTFF. The DNA of the CDR3 is TGTGCCAGCCGCCCGGGCGGGGCGAGTCCAACTTTCTTT.

V and J are TRBV1 and TRBJ2-1; the D call in the table, TRBD2, was not verified against the DNA. TRBV1 is noted as a pseudogene. The CDR3 spans 17 residues. The CDR3 loop is CTSSQYTSGGHLSEQFF. The CDR3 DNA reads TGCACCAGCAGCCAATACACTAGCGGGGGCCACTTAAGTGAGCAGTTCTTC.

This chain uses TRBV19 with TRBJ2-3; no clear D. CDR3 length: 17 amino acids. Trimming stripped 5 bases from V and 0 bases from J, with 18 bases between. Germline V gives CDR1 LNHDA, CDR2 SQIVND (reference sequence). The CDR3 DNA follows: TGTGCCAGTAGTTATTCTTTGGTGGGCAGTAGCACAGATACGCAGTATTTT. The encoded protein is CASSYSLVGSSTDTQYF.

V usage is TRBV9 and J usage is TRBJ2-3; 12 bases are shared with TRBD2. Germline CDR1 is SGDLS and CDR2 is YYNGEE. V gave up 3 bases and J gave up 0 bases; unmatched junction bases: 5. This CDR3 has 17 residues. The CDR3 sequence: CASSASGGDTSTDTQYF. CDR3 in DNA: TGTGCCAGCAGCGCTAGCGGGGGGGATACTAGCACAGATACGCAGTATTTT. The full variable domain, completed using reference TRBV9 and TRBJ2-3, is DSGVTQTPKHLITATGQRVTLRCSPRSGDLSVYWYQQSLDQGLQFLIQYYNGEERAKGNILERFSAQQFPDLHSELNLSSLELGDSALYFCASSASGGDTSTDTQYFGPGTRLTVL.

This clone occurred once. The chain couples TRBV7-8 to TRBJ1-1; TRBD1 might be the D (5 bases). V was pared by 8 bases and J by 4 bases, with 11 bases between. The germline V gene encodes CDR1 SGHVS and CDR2 FQNEAQ. CDR3 size: 12 residues. Here the CDR3 DNA reads TGTGCCAGCGGCAGGGAACGCACTGAAGCTTTCTTT. Protein product: CASGRERTEAFF. Filled out from reference TRBV7-8 and TRBJ1-1, the complete variable domain reads GAGVSQSPRYKVAKRGQDVALRCDPISGHVSLFWYQQALGQGPEFLTYFQNEAQLDKSGLPSDRFFAERPEGSVSTLKIQRTQQEDSAVYLCASGRERTEAFFGQGTRLTVV.

V usage is TRBV30 and J usage is TRBJ1-5; TRBD1 matches at 8 bases. This CDR3 is built from 15 residues. V lost 4 bases to trimming and J lost 2 bases; unmatched junction nucleotides: 7. Germline V gene data show CDR1 as GTSNPN and CDR2 as SVGIG (reference sequence). In DNA, the CDR3 is TGTGCCTGGAAGGCAGGGGGCGCGGGCAATCAGCCCCAGCATTTT. Its protein product is CAWKAGGAGNQPQHF. Full variable domain (outside the CDR3, taken from reference TRBV30 and TRBJ1-5): SQTIHQWPATLVQPVGSPLSLECTVEGTSNPNLYWYRQAAGRGLQLLFYSVGIGQISSEVPQNLSASRPQDRQFILSSKKLLLSDSGFYLCAWKAGGAGNQPQHFGDGTRLSIL.

This chain uses TRBV3-1 (or the pseudogene TRBV3-2) with TRBJ2-3; the D gene is possibly TRBD2 (6 bases). CDR3 size: 15 residues. Germline V gives CDR1 LGHDT, CDR2 YNNKEL (reference sequence). The V end was cut by 10 bases, the J end by 2 bases, with 19 bases between. The CDR3 DNA follows: TGTGCCATTTTGCCCGGGGGACTCCACACAGATACGCAGTATTTT. It specifies CAILPGGLHTDTQYF.

The V and J genes are TRBV2 and TRBJ2-7, with D possibly TRBD1 on 6 matching bases. Germline loops: CDR1 SNHLY, CDR2 FYNNEI. V lost 5 bases, J lost 3 bases, and 14 bases lay in between. This CDR3 contains 14 residues. CDR3 sequence reads: CASSSRGFVYEQYF. CDR3 bases: TGTGCCAGCAGTTCCAGGGGATTTGTCTACGAGCAGTACTTC.